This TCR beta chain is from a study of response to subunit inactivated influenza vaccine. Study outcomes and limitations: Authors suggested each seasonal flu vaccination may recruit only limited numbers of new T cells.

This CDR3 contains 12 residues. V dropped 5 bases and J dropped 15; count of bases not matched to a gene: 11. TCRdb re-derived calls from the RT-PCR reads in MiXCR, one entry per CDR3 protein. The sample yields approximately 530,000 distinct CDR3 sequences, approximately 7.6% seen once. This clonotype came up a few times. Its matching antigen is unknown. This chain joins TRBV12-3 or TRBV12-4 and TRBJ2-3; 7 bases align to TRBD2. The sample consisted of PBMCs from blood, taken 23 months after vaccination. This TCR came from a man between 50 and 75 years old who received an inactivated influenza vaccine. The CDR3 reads CASSDVGSGEYF. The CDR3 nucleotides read TGTGCCAGCAGTGACGTCGGGAGCGGGGAATATTTT.